These 15 T cell receptor beta chains share one sample of origin, sequenced in a study of blood T cell repertoires in COVID-19. The protocol was immunoSEQ multiplex PCR, while the TCRdb copy is restricted to in-frame clones and leaves out a portion. The data contain fewer than 130,000 clones, 75% to 85% of them singletons. The sample comprised peripheral blood. The receptors shown here come from a woman aged 55-69 years with acute or convalescent COVID-19.

The chain is built from TRBV6-2 or TRBV6-3 and TRBJ1-5; weak D call: TRBD1 (5 bases). Germline values: CDR1 MNHEY, CDR2 SVGEGT. This CDR3 comprises 15 residues. V was trimmed by 2 bases and J by 1 base, leaving 9 bases between them. Here the CDR3 reads CASSYDGGSNQPQHF. CDR3 coding DNA: TGTGCCAGCAGTTACGACGGGGGGAGCAATCAGCCCCAGCATTTT.

In its sample, this clone was seen once. The gene calls are TRBV6-5 and TRBJ1-6, with D perhaps matching TRBD1 (5 bases). This CDR3 has 14 residues. The V gene lost 4 bases and the J gene lost 5 bases, with 9 bases spanning the gap. CDR1 MNHEY and CDR2 SVGAGI come from the germline V gene. CDR3 coding DNA: TGTGCCAGCAGTTCCACAGGCCATAATTCACCCCTCCACTTT. Translated: CASSSTGHNSPLHF.

The chain joins TRBV12-3 or TRBV12-4 to TRBJ1-3, with no clear D. The CDR3 totals 13 residues. The V and J ends lost 0 bases and 8 bases respectively, with 8 bases between them. The DNA of the CDR3 is TGTGCCAGCAGTTTAGCCCCTTCAGACACCATATATTTT. It is translated as CASSLAPSDTIYF.

This chain connects TRBV7-2 to TRBJ2-5; 9 bases are a match to TRBD2. The trim removed 4 bases at V and 5 bases at J, leaving 14 bases unmatched. Germline assignment: CDR1 SGHTA and CDR2 FQGNSA. The CDR3 is 17 amino acids. CDR3 nucleotides: TGTGCCAGCAGCTATAGGACTAGCGTTATGGGGGGGGAGACCCAGTACTTC. As protein: CASSYRTSVMGGETQYF. Together with reference TRBV7-2 and TRBJ2-5, the CDR3 gives the full variable domain: GAGVSQSPSNKVTEKGKDVELRCDPISGHTALYWYRQSLGQGLEFLIYFQGNSAPDKSGLPSDRFSAERTGGSVSTLTIQRTQQEDSAVYLCASSYRTSVMGGETQYFGPGTRLLVL.

The V gene is TRBV7-2, the J gene TRBJ2-3; D is uncertain. Germline CDR1 and CDR2: SGHTA and FQGNSA. Trimming removed 5 bases from V and 4 bases from J, with 13 bases in between. The CDR3 is 14 residues long. The chain's CDR3 is CASSDSLGADTQYF. In DNA, the CDR3 is TGTGCCAGCAGCGACTCTCTTGGCGCAGATACGCAGTATTTT.

The chain employs TRBV6-5 and TRBJ1-2; TRBD1 aligns across 8 bases. The CDR3 is 14 residues long. CDR1 and CDR2 from the germline V gene are MNHEY and SVGAGI. Trimming removed 6 bases from V and 2 bases from J; junction bases left unmatched: 5. As DNA, the CDR3 is TGTGCCAGCAGGCTGGGACAGGACAACTATGGCTACACCTTC. Its protein is CASRLGQDNYGYTF.

CDR3 DNA: TGTGCCAGCAGCTCGATACTAGCGGGGGGGGAAGAGACCCAGTACTTC. Protein product: CASSSILAGGEETQYF. The rearrangement joins TRBV11-3 to TRBJ2-5, with 13 nucleotides matching TRBD2. Trimming removed 4 bases from V and 3 bases from J; junction bases left unmatched: 5. Per germline, CDR1 SGHNT and CDR2 YENEEA. CDR3 length: 16 amino acids.

The rearrangement uses TRBV5-5 and TRBJ2-5; 9 bases align to TRBD2. V lost 4 bases to trimming and J lost 3 bases; unmatched junction nucleotides: 7. The CDR3 has 15 residues. Germline values: CDR1 SGHKS, CDR2 YYEKEE (reference sequence). The DNA for the CDR3 is TGTGCCAGCAGCCGGTCCCGGACTAGCGAAGAGACCCAGTACTTC. Translated, it gives CASSRSRTSEETQYF.

The table lists this clone with many counts. This chain joins TRBV6-5 and TRBJ2-3, with 12 bases identical to TRBD1. The V gene end was trimmed by 6 bases and the J gene end by 6 bases; junction bases not matched to a gene: 7. The germline V gene has CDR1 MNHEY and CDR2 SVGAGI. This CDR3 region has 15 residues. This chain's CDR3 is CASREGQGASDTQYF. In nucleotides, the CDR3 is TGTGCCAGCAGAGAGGGACAGGGGGCGAGTGATACGCAGTATTTT.

This chain links TRBV21-1 with TRBJ2-1; the table's D call, TRBD2, has no DNA check behind it. TRBV21-1 has pseudogene status. The CDR3 is made up of 12 amino acids. The CDR3 DNA sequence: TGTGCCAGCAGCAAAAAAGAGGGTGAGCAGTTCTTC. Protein sequence: CASSKKEGEQFF.

This clone was observed a handful of times. This CDR3 is also generated by other DNA sequences in the sample. This chain links TRBV6-6 with TRBJ2-1; no reliable D call. Trimming stripped 6 bases from V and 6 bases from J, with 9 bases between. The CDR3 runs to 12 residues. CDR1 is MNHNY and CDR2 is SVGAGI in the germline V gene (reference sequence). The CDR3 protein is CASSSPGNEQFF. DNA for the CDR3: TGTGCCAGCAGCTCCCCGGGCAATGAGCAGTTCTTC.

The chain carries TRBV11-3 and TRBJ1-1; D possibly corresponds to TRBD1 (6 bases). Trimming shortened V by 8 bases and J by 0 bases, and 13 bases separated the two germline ends. The CDR3 runs to 14 residues. Germline V gene data show CDR1 as SGHNT and CDR2 as YENEEA. This CDR3 reads CASGSGVLNTEAFF. The CDR3 DNA reads as TGTGCCAGCGGATCAGGGGTCTTGAACACTGAAGCTTTCTTT. The full variable domain, its missing parts supplied by reference TRBV11-3 and TRBJ1-1, is EAGVVQSPRYKIIEKKQPVAFWCNPISGHNTLYWYLQNLGQGPELLIRYENEEAVDDSQLPKDRFSAERLKGVDSTLKIQPAELGDSAVYLCASGSGVLNTEAFFGQGTRLTVV.

V and J are TRBV3-1 (or the pseudogene TRBV3-2) and TRBJ2-7; unclear D gene. V dropped 1 base and J dropped 3 bases, with 4 bases sitting between them. The length of the CDR3 is 12 residues. Germline loops: CDR1 LGHDT, CDR2 YNNKEL (reference sequence). CDR3 loop: CASSQVIYEQYF. Written as DNA, the CDR3 is TGTGCCAGCAGCCAAGTAATCTACGAGCAGTACTTC.

The J gene is TRBJ1-5, the V gene TRBV27, with D possibly being TRBD1 (5 bases). Trimming took 4 bases from V and 8 from J, leaving 9 bases between them. Germline lookup yields CDR1 MNHEY and CDR2 SMNVEV (reference sequence). The CDR3 loop spans 12 amino acids. The CDR3 region has the DNA TGTGCCAGCAGTTCTCAGGGTAAGCCCCAGCATTTT. Its translation is CASSSQGKPQHF.

This clone occurred once. The genes are TRBV24-1 and TRBJ1-2; no reliable D call. This CDR3 spans 14 amino acids. V was clipped by 0 bases and J by 1 base, with 5 bases between them. Germline values: CDR1 KGHDR, CDR2 SFDVKD. CDR3 sequence: CATSDLTVNYGYTF. DNA for the CDR3: TGTGCCACCAGTGATTTGACGGTTAACTATGGCTACACCTTC.